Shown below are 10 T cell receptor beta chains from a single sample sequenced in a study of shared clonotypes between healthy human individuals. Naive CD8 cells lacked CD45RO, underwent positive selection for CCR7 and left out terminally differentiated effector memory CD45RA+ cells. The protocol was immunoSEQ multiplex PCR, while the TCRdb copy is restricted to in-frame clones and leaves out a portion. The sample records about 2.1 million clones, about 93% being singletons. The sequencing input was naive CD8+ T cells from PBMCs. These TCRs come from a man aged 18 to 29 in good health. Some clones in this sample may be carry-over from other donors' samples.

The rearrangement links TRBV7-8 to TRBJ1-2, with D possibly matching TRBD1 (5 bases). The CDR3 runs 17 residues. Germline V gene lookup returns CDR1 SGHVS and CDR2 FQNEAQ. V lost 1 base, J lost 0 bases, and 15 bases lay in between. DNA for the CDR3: TGTGCCAGCAGCTTAGACGACAGCATGTGGGCTAACTATGGCTACACCTTC. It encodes CASSLDDSMWANYGYTF. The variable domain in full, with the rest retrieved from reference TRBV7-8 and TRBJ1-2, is GAGVSQSPRYKVAKRGQDVALRCDPISGHVSLFWYQQALGQGPEFLTYFQNEAQLDKSGLPSDRFFAERPEGSVSTLKIQRTQQEDSAVYLCASSLDDSMWANYGYTFGSGTRLTVV.

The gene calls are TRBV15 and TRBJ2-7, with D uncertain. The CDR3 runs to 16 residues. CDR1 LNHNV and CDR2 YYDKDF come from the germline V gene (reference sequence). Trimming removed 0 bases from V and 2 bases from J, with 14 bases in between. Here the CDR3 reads CATSRDIGTSTYEQYF. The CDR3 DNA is TGTGCCACCAGCAGAGATATTGGCACCTCAACCTACGAGCAGTACTTC.

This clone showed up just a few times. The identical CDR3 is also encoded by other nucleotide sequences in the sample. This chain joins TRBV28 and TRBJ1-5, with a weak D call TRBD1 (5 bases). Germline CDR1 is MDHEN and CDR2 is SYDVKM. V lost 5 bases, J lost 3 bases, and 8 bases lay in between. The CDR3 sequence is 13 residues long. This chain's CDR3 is CASSPGANQPQHF. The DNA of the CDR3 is TGTGCCAGCAGTCCCGGGGCCAATCAGCCCCAGCATTTT.

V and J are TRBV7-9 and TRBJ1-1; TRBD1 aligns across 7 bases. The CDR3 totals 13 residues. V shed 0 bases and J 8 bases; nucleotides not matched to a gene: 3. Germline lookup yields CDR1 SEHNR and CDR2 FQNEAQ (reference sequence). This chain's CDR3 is CASSLARGAEAFF. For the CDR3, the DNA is TGTGCCAGCAGCTTAGCCAGGGGGGCGGAAGCTTTCTTT. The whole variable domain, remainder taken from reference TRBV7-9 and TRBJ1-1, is DTGVSQNPRHKITKRGQNVTFRCDPISEHNRLYWYRQTLGQGPEFLTYFQNEAQLEKSRLLSDRFSAERPKGSFSTLEIQRTEQGDSAMYLCASSLARGAEAFFGQGTRLTVV.

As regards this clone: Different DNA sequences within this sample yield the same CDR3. The CDR3 coding sequence is TGTGCCAGCAGTTTATCCGGGGGGCCTTACAATGAGCAGTTCTTC. This gives the protein CASSLSGGPYNEQFF. The genes are TRBV27 and TRBJ2-1; TRBD2 is a possible D gene (7 bases). The CDR3 length is 15 residues. Germline V gives CDR1 MNHEY, CDR2 SMNVEV (reference sequence). Trimming removed 0 bases from V and 4 bases from J, with 10 bases in between.

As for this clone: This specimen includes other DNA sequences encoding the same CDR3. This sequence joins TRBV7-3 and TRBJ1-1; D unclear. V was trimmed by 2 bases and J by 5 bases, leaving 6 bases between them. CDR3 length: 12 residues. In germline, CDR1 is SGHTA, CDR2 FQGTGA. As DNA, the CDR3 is TGTGCCAGCAGCTTAGACGGTACTGAAGCTTTCTTT. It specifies CASSLDGTEAFF.

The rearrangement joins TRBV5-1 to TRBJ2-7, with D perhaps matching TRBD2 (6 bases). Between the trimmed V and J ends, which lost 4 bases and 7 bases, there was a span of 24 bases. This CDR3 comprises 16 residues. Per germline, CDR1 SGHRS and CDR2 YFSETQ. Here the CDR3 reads CASSLSKTKTSDEQYF. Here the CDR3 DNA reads TGCGCCAGCAGCCTGAGCAAAACGAAGACTAGTGATGAGCAGTACTTC.

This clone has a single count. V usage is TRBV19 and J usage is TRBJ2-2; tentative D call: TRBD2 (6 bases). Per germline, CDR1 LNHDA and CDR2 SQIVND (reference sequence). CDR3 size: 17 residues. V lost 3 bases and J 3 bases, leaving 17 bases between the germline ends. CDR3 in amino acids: CASSIPSPGLYTGELFF. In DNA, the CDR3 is TGTGCCAGTAGTATCCCCTCCCCCGGACTATACACCGGGGAGCTGTTTTTT. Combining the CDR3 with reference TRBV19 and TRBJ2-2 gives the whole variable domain DGGITQSPKYLFRKEGQNVTLSCEQNLNHDAMYWYRQDPGQGLRLIYYSQIVNDFQKGDIAEGYSVSREKKESFPLTVTSAQKNPTAFYLCASSIPSPGLYTGELFFGEGSRLTVL.

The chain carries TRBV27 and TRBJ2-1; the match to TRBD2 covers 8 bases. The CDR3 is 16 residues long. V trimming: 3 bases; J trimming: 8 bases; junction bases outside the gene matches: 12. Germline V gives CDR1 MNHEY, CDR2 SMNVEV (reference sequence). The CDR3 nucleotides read TGTGCCAGCAGTTTTTCCCCCCGGGAGGGCCGGGATGAGCAGTTCTTC. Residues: CASSFSPREGRDEQFF.

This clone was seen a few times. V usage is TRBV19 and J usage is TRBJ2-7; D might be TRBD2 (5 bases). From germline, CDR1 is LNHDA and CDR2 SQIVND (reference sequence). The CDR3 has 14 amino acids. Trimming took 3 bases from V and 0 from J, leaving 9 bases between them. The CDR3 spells CASSIGLISYEQYF. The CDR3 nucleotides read TGTGCCAGTAGTATCGGACTGATCTCCTACGAGCAGTACTTC.